The 14 T cell receptor beta chains in this list originate from one sample, sequenced in a study of blood T cell repertoires in COVID-19 (dated by TCRdb to the early 2020s). The method behind the library was the immunoSEQ multiplex PCR assay. TCRdb carries this immuneACCESS record with in-frame sequences only. Its versions omit some clonotypes, under half of them owing to an unresolved V gene in the studies checked, with the rest unexplained. The sample table shows under 90,000 clones, and over 70% are seen once. Around 6% of the sample rests with the top ten. The sample comprised peripheral blood. The receptors were gathered from a man aged 50-59 years with active or convalescent COVID-19.

The sample holds a few counts of this clone. This chain joins TRBV21-1 and TRBJ2-6; no check of the table's D call, TRBD1, against the DNA was made. TRBV21-1 is flagged as a pseudogene. There are 17 residues in the CDR3. Here the CDR3 reads CASSNLGQVSGANVLTF. CDR3 bases: TGTGCCAGCAGCAATCTGGGGCAGGTCTCTGGGGCCAACGTCCTGACTTTC.

The chain links TRBV12-3 or TRBV12-4 to TRBJ2-5; no clear D gene. The ends were cut back, 7 bases at V and 3 bases at J, with 12 bases in the middle. CDR3 size: 13 residues. For the CDR3, the DNA is TGTGCCAGCACTGATGGGCCCGAAGAGACCCAGTACTTC. Encoded protein: CASTDGPEETQYF.

The rearrangement links TRBV10-2 to TRBJ1-4; TRBD1 agrees at 7 bases. Germline V gene data show CDR1 as WSHSY and CDR2 as SAAADI. With V trimmed by 2 bases and J by 8 bases, 11 bases remained unmatched. CDR3 length: 16 residues. The DNA of the CDR3 is TGCGCCAGCAGTGAGGGTACAGGGGCGACAAGGGAAAAACTGTTTTTT. The encoded protein is CASSEGTGATREKLFF.

This chain joins TRBV30 and TRBJ2-1, with D tentatively TRBD2 (6 bases). Between the trimmed V and J ends, which lost 3 bases and 7 bases, there was a span of 10 bases. There are 12 residues in the CDR3. Germline CDR1 is GTSNPN and CDR2 is SVGIG (reference sequence). This CDR3 reads CAWRLGGNEQFF. The CDR3 nucleotides read TGTGCCTGGAGGTTGGGGGGAAATGAGCAGTTCTTC.

The chain has TRBV25-1 and TRBJ1-4; possibly TRBD1 for D (5 bases). Germline CDR1 reads MGHDK; CDR2 reads SYGVNS. This CDR3 is built from 13 residues. The ends were cut back, 6 bases at V and 4 bases at J, with 9 bases in the middle. CDR3 sequence: CASRRGGNEKLFF. CDR3 DNA sequence: TGTGCCAGCAGACGGGGGGGTAATGAAAAACTGTTTTTT.

V is TRBV7-9 and J is TRBJ2-5; the match to TRBD2 covers 12 bases. Germline V gene sequence: CDR1 SEHNR, CDR2 FQNEAQ (reference sequence). The CDR3 sequence is 16 residues long. Losses at the gene ends were 4 bases for V and 3 bases for J; bases not matched to a gene: 6. Here the CDR3 reads CASSSILAGGKETQYF. The DNA of the CDR3 is TGTGCCAGCAGCTCAATTCTAGCGGGGGGGAAAGAGACCCAGTACTTC.

This chain joins TRBV7-2 and TRBJ2-1; tentatively, D is TRBD2 (6 bases). The CDR3 has 14 amino acids. Trimming pared 8 bases from V and 1 base from J, leaving 12 bases between. Germline lookup yields CDR1 SGHTA and CDR2 FQGNSA. CDR3 loop: CASHRDLSYNEQFF. CDR3 DNA: TGTGCCAGCCATAGGGACTTGTCCTACAATGAGCAGTTCTTC.

The rearrangement uses TRBV14 and TRBJ1-1, with a weak D call TRBD1 (5 bases). In germline, CDR1 is SGHDN, CDR2 FVKESK. The CDR3 sequence is 13 residues long. Trimming cost V 1 base and J 5 bases, with 8 bases left between them. The CDR3 DNA reads TGTGCCAGCAGCCAAGTGGCAGGGACTGAAGCTTTCTTT. Amino acid sequence: CASSQVAGTEAFF. Drawing the rest from reference TRBV14 and TRBJ1-1, the complete variable domain is EAGVTQFPSHSVIEKGQTVTLRCDPISGHDNLYWYRRVMGKEIKFLLHFVKESKQDESGMPNNRFLAERTGGTYSTLKVQPAELEDSGVYFCASSQVAGTEAFFGQGTRLTVV.

The genes are TRBV12-3 or TRBV12-4 and TRBJ1-3, with D perhaps TRBD1 (6 bases). V gave up 6 bases and J gave up 11 bases, with 14 bases separating them. The length of the CDR3 is 12 residues. DNA for the CDR3: TGTGCCAGCAGGGGGGCTGGATCACCCATATATTTT. It yields the protein CASRGAGSPIYF.

The chain recombines TRBV5-1 with TRBJ1-4; 9 nucleotides match TRBD1. J gave up 6 bases and V 7 bases, and 7 bases lay outside the gene matches. The V gene's germline CDR1 is SGHRS and CDR2 YFSETQ. CDR3 length equals 14 residues. CDR3 protein: CASRPRTGDEKLFF. CDR3 coding DNA: TGCGCCAGCCGGCCAAGGACAGGGGATGAAAAACTGTTTTTT.

The chain carries TRBV7-3 and TRBJ2-1, with 10 bases aligning to TRBD2. CDR1 is SGHTA, CDR2 FQGTGA, per germline. J was trimmed by 10 bases and V by 5 bases; bases with no gene match: 11. The CDR3 sequence is 15 residues long. The DNA of the CDR3 is TGTGCCAGCAGCCGTGAGCGGGGGGGCCTCGGCGAGCAGTTCTTC. This codes for CASSRERGGLGEQFF.

V usage is TRBV24-1 and J usage is TRBJ1-1; D gene uncertain. The germline gives CDR1 KGHDR, CDR2 SFDVKD. This CDR3 is built from 12 residues. Trimming cost V 6 bases and J 1 base, with 5 bases left between them. The CDR3 DNA reads as TGTGCCACCAGTCTCGGGAACACTGAAGCTTTCTTT. It codes for CATSLGNTEAFF.

This clone was observed a few times. The rearrangement joins TRBV9 to TRBJ1-2; TRBD1 matches at 8 bases. The ends lost 0 bases at V and 7 bases at J; junction bases unmatched: 8. The CDR3 is 15 residues long. Germline V CDR1 and CDR2: SGDLS, YYNGEE. The CDR3 DNA reads TGTGCCAGCAGCGTAGGCAACAGGGGGGAGAGTGGCTACACCTTC. It is translated as CASSVGNRGESGYTF.

The genes are TRBV18 and TRBJ2-7; D possibly corresponds to TRBD2 (5 bases). V was pared by 10 bases and J by 2 bases, with 24 bases between. Germline V CDR1 and CDR2: KGHSH, LQKENI. This CDR3 region has 16 residues. The CDR3 bases are TGTGCCACCGCCCCTACCGGAGAAGCGGTCCCCTACGAGCAGTACTTC. Translating gives CATAPTGEAVPYEQYF.